This T cell receptor (beta chain) derives from a study of early T cells in non-severe SARS-CoV-2 infection. Note on this clonotype: The antigen is unknown. The germline gene is not matched at one end of the junction; a read error may be the cause.

TCRdb independently ran MiXCR on the 5' RACE reads; one entry per CDR3 protein. This table has under 65,000 distinct CDR3 sequences, 12% appearing once. Study-wide findings and caveats: Comparison of clonotypes with VDJdb favored anti-spike CD8 responses while missing private and CD4 specificities.

Germline CDR1 reads LNHDA; CDR2 reads SQIVND (reference sequence). The CDR3 is made up of 15 amino acids. Sequenced sample: whole blood. The receptor's source is an adult who was a healthcare worker with PCR-confirmed SARS-CoV-2 infection or an uninfected control (not recorded which). V gene TRBV19 combines with J gene TRBJ2-3; TRBD1 or TRBD2 may be the D gene (5 bases each). CDR3 amino acids: CVSSISREPSDTQYF. CDR3 in DNA: TGTGTCAGTAGTATCTCCAGGGAGCCCTCGGATACGCAGTATTTT. Variable domain in full (rest from reference TRBV19 and TRBJ2-3): DGGITQSPKYLFRKEGQNVTLSCEQNLNHDAMYWYRQDPGQGLRLIYYSQIVNDFQKGDIAEGYSVSREKKESFPLTVTSAQKNPTAFYLCVSSISREPSDTQYFGPGTRLTVL.